This T cell receptor beta chain was found in a study of blood T cells in healthy people across ages. Points from the study as a whole: The fall in TCR beta diversity per million T cells was roughly linear with age. In long-lived donors, naive CD4+ cell counts and diversity exceeded those of aged donors.

Through a sample-barcoded 5' primer and a J-beta primer mix, a second PCR was run for 7 to 11 cycles. One entry per CDR3 protein results from TCRdb running MiXCR on the 5' RACE reads. The table has over 950,000 distinct CDR3 sequences, roughly 47% seen once. Every donor gave 9 to 10 milliliters of peripheral blood. As for this clonotype: The target antigen is unknown.

The sample comprised blood. The sequence derives from a woman in her sixties or seventies in good health.

CDR3 protein: CASSQSGLALETQYF. CDR3 nucleotide sequence: TGCGCCAGCAGCCAGTCCGGCCTAGCGTTAGAGACCCAGTACTTC. The chain joins TRBV4-1 to TRBJ2-5, with a tentative D call TRBD2 (6 bases). The CDR3 contains 15 residues. The germline CDR1 and CDR2 sequences are MGHRA and YSYEKL. V lost 3 bases to trimming and J lost 4 bases, with 15 bases between them.